Each of the 29 T cell receptor beta chains below was sequenced from the same sample in a study of T cell clonality in common variable immunodeficiency. Assay: immunoSEQ multiplex PCR; the TCRdb copy retains only in-frame clones and omits some. The sample has 51,000 or so clones, none seen only once. Sequences were obtained from peripheral blood mononuclear cells. The receptors here all came from a person between 18 and 70 years old in good health.

This clone was seen ten or more times. Read coverage stops 3 residues before the CDR3 terminus; the germline J gene supplies the remainder. The chain is built from TRBV20-1 and TRBJ2-7; 9 bases are shared with TRBD2. V lost 3 bases and J lost 2; bases outside the gene matches: 17. CDR3 size: 18 residues. Germline CDR1 is DFQATT and CDR2 is SNEGSKA (reference sequence). Incomplete CDR3 DNA: TGCAGTGCTAGGCCCCCTCCGACTAGCGGCATTATACCCTACGAG. Its protein is CSARPPPTSGIIPYE. From start to end, the CDR3 is CSARPPPTSGIIPYEQYF.

Many counts were recorded for this clone. From the germline J gene comes the end of the CDR3, since the read stops 3 residues before it. This chain links TRBV5-1 with TRBJ1-5; tentative D call: TRBD1 (6 bases). This CDR3 is 15 amino acids long. The V end was cut by 0 bases, the J end by 4 bases, with 11 bases between. Germline loops: CDR1 SGHRS, CDR2 YFSETQ. The DNA read from the CDR3 is TGCGCCAGCAGCTTGGAGGACAGCCTAAATCAGCCC. Protein sequence: CASSLEDSLNQP. The CDR3, in full, reads CASSLEDSLNQPQHF.

This clone was counted many times. The read finishes 3 residues shy of the CDR3 end, and the germline J gene is used to complete it. The chain links TRBV7-3 to TRBJ2-7; TRBD1 is a possible D gene (5 bases). Germline V lookup: CDR1 SGHTA, CDR2 FQGTGA. This CDR3 comprises 15 residues. Trimming stripped 2 bases from V and 5 bases from J, with 16 bases between. The CDR3 bases that were read are TGTGCCAGCAGCTTAGGCCAGGGTTCGGGCCACGAG. Translation: CASSLGQGSGHE. The full CDR3 protein is CASSLGQGSGHEQYF.

Many counts were recorded for this clone. The missing CDR3 end, 3 residues past where the read stops, is filled in from the germline J gene. The chain recombines TRBV10-3 with TRBJ2-3, with a possible D match to TRBD1 (6 bases). CDR3 length equals 15 residues. V lost 4 bases to trimming and J lost 1 base, with 12 bases between them. The germline V gene encodes CDR1 ENHRY and CDR2 SYGVKD. CDR3 amino acids: CAISGGGSGTDTQYF. The CDR3 bases that were read are TGTGCCATCAGTGGTGGGGGCAGTGGCACAGATACG.

In this sample, this clone turned up many times. The read halts 3 residues ahead of the CDR3 end, with the missing end drawn from the germline J gene. The gene calls are TRBV29-1 and TRBJ1-2; no firm D call. CDR1 is SQVTM and CDR2 is ANQGSEA in the germline V gene. V lost 4 bases, J lost 5 bases, and 8 bases lay in between. The CDR3 extends over 11 amino acids. CDR3 sequence: CSVGSSYGYTF. The CDR3 DNA, read in part, is TGCAGCGTTGGGTCCAGTTATGGC. The variable domain in full, completed from reference TRBV29-1 and TRBJ1-2, reads SAVISQKPSRDICQRGTSLTIQCQVDSQVTMMFWYRQQPGQSLTLIATANQGSEATYESGFVIDKFPISRPNLTFSTLTVSNMSPEDSSIYLCSVGSSYGYTFGSGTRLTVV.

This clone was seen more than once but under ten times. The read halts 3 residues ahead of the CDR3 end, with the missing end drawn from the germline J gene. The chain links TRBV7-7 to TRBJ2-1; D uncertain. Between the trimmed V and J ends, which lost 5 bases and 6 bases, there was a span of 11 bases. CDR3 length: 13 amino acids. Germline CDR1 is SSHAT and CDR2 is FNYEAQ (reference sequence). The part of the CDR3 DNA that was read is TGTGCCAGCAGCCCCACAGAGGCCAATGAG. It is translated as CASSPTEANE. The whole CDR3 protein reads CASSPTEANEQFF.

This clone occurred many times. The read terminates 3 residues ahead of where the CDR3 ends, so the germline J gene completes it. J is TRBJ2-3 and V is TRBV7-8; tentative D call: TRBD1 (6 bases). The germline V gene has CDR1 SGHVS and CDR2 FQNEAQ. The CDR3 has 16 amino acids. V lost 5 bases and J 0 bases, leaving 15 bases between the germline ends. Partial CDR3 DNA: TGTGCCAGCAGCCCTCGACGGACAGAAAGCACAGATACG. This gives the protein CASSPRRTESTDT. The full CDR3 protein reads CASSPRRTESTDTQYF.

This clone was counted many times. The read falls 3 residues short of the CDR3 end, and the missing part is taken from the germline J gene. This chain uses TRBV27 with TRBJ2-7; a possible D gene is TRBD2 (6 bases). Germline CDR1 MNHEY, CDR2 SMNVEV (reference sequence). The CDR3 consists of 14 residues. V lost 6 bases to trimming and J lost 4 bases, with 16 bases between them. CDR3 DNA (partial): TGTGCCAGCAGATCCTCGGAGGCGGGGTACGAG. Its protein is CASRSSEAGYE. The CDR3, in full, reads CASRSSEAGYEQYF.

This clone was counted ten times or more. The read terminates 3 residues ahead of where the CDR3 ends, so the germline J gene completes it. The rearrangement links TRBV20-1 to TRBJ2-2, with 8 bases lining up with TRBD1. In germline, CDR1 is DFQATT, CDR2 SNEGSKA (reference sequence). The CDR3 runs to 15 residues. The CDR3 bases that were read are TGCAGTGCTAGAGACGGACAGGGCCGGAGTGAAAAG. The encoded protein is CSARDGQGRSEK. The complete CDR3 sequence is CSARDGQGRSEKLFF.

With regard to this clone: The observed sequence ends 3 residues before the CDR3 terminus, with the missing tail filled in from the germline J gene. This chain uses TRBV18 with TRBJ1-6; 9 bases are a match to TRBD1. The CDR3 extends over 14 amino acids. With 6 bases clipped from V and 9 bases from J, the junction kept 6 bases outside the gene matches. CDR1 and CDR2 (germline): KGHSH, LQKENI. The part of the CDR3 DNA that was read is TGTGCCAGCTCTCCAGACAGGGGGGGTTCACCC. It codes for CASSPDRGGSP. The full CDR3 is CASSPDRGGSPLHF.

In this sample, this clone turned up many times. The read ends 3 residues early relative to the CDR3; the germline J gene fills the gap. The rearrangement joins TRBV2 to TRBJ1-4, with TRBD1 matching 9 bases. The CDR3 extends over 14 amino acids. CDR1 is SNHLY, CDR2 FYNNEI, per germline. Germline trimming cut 6 bases from V and 6 bases from J; bases unmatched to any gene: 5. CDR3 sequence reads: CASSLDRGHEKLFF. Incomplete CDR3 DNA: TGTGCCAGCAGCCTGGACAGGGGACATGAAAAA.

This clone was counted at least ten times. Partial CDR3 DNA: TGCAGTGCTTGGGACAGGGGTTTCGAAGAGACC. Protein sequence: CSAWDRGFEET. The whole CDR3 protein is CSAWDRGFEETQYF. The rearrangement joins TRBV20-1 to TRBJ2-5; 10 nucleotides agree with TRBD1. The read terminates 3 residues ahead of where the CDR3 ends, so the germline J gene completes it. The CDR3 extends over 14 amino acids. The J segment lost 3 bases and the V segment lost 5 bases, leaving 6 bases of the junction unmatched. Germline CDR1 is DFQATT and CDR2 is SNEGSKA (reference sequence).

This clone showed up many times. The part of the CDR3 DNA that was read is TGCGCCAGCAGCTTGGCCATGAGCGGCCACACCGGGGAG. This codes for CASSLAMSGHTGE. The full-length CDR3 reads as CASSLAMSGHTGELFF. The V and J genes are TRBV5-1 and TRBJ2-2, with a tentative D call TRBD2 (5 bases). The read terminates 3 residues before the CDR3 end, so the remaining end is supplied by the germline J gene. With 0 bases removed from V and 3 bases from J, the gap between germline ends came to 12 bases. Germline V gene lookup returns CDR1 SGHRS and CDR2 YFSETQ. The CDR3 runs to 16 residues.

This clone was seen repeatedly, ten times or more. The missing CDR3 end, 3 residues past where the read stops, is filled in from the germline J gene. The rearrangement links TRBV2 to TRBJ2-2; perhaps TRBD1 as D (5 bases). Deletions cut 6 bases from V and 6 bases from J, with 14 bases between. CDR1 is SNHLY, CDR2 FYNNEI, per germline. CDR3 length: 14 residues. The CDR3 loop reads CASSQDTLAGELFF. CDR3 DNA (partial): TGTGCCAGCAGCCAGGACACCCTCGCCGGGGAG.

This clone was counted ten times or more. The observed sequence ends 3 residues before the CDR3 terminus, with the missing tail filled in from the germline J gene. The chain employs TRBV7-9 and TRBJ1-1; tentatively, D is TRBD1 (5 bases). Germline lookup yields CDR1 SEHNR and CDR2 FQNEAQ (reference sequence). The CDR3 covers 15 residues. The V and J ends lost 1 base and 1 base respectively, with 10 bases between them. CDR3 region: CASSLGGGRNTEAFF. CDR3 bases read: TGTGCCAGCAGCTTAGGGGGGGGTAGGAACACTGAA.

This clone has ten or more counts. Read sequence stops 3 residues before the CDR3 end, and the germline J gene provides the missing end. This sequence joins TRBV7-8 and TRBJ1-4; D possibly corresponds to TRBD1 (5 bases). The CDR3 has 16 residues. V lost 4 bases and J lost 8, with 20 bases in between. The germline gives CDR1 SGHVS, CDR2 FQNEAQ. CDR3 in amino acids: CASSSTVGPPREKLFF. The DNA read from the CDR3 is TGTGCCAGCAGCTCGACGGTGGGGCCGCCCAGGGAAAAA. The whole variable domain, remainder taken from reference TRBV7-8 and TRBJ1-4, is GAGVSQSPRYKVAKRGQDVALRCDPISGHVSLFWYQQALGQGPEFLTYFQNEAQLDKSGLPSDRFFAERPEGSVSTLKIQRTQQEDSAVYLCASSSTVGPPREKLFFGSGTQLSVL.

This clone has a count of ten or more. The read gets to within 3 residues of the CDR3 end, and the germline J gene fills in the rest. The J gene is TRBJ2-7, the V gene TRBV2, with a tentative D call TRBD1 (5 bases). Germline loops: CDR1 SNHLY, CDR2 FYNNEI. The length of the CDR3 is 14 residues. V lost 7 bases, J lost 0 bases, and 13 bases lay in between. CDR3 DNA, as far as it was read: TGTGCCAGCAATGGACAAGGCAGCTCCTACGAG. It is translated as CASNGQGSSYE. The CDR3 in its entirety is CASNGQGSSYEQYF.

Concerning this clone itself: The DNA ends 3 residues before the CDR3 does, and the rest of the CDR3 is filled in from the germline J gene. The chain links TRBV2 to TRBJ1-1; no firm D call. Germline lookup yields CDR1 SNHLY and CDR2 FYNNEI. The CDR3 totals 15 residues. Trimming stripped 6 bases from V and 4 bases from J, with 18 bases between. CDR3 DNA, as far as it was read: TGTGCCAGCAGAGACGGATTCCGACTGGGCACTGAA. Its protein product is CASRDGFRLGTE. The entire CDR3 protein reads CASRDGFRLGTEAFF.

As regards this clone: The CDR3 is cut off 3 residues early in the read; its end comes from the germline J gene. This chain links TRBV6-2 or TRBV6-3 with TRBJ2-4; TRBD1 matches 7 bases. The germline V gene encodes CDR1 MNHEY and CDR2 SVGEGT. This CDR3 comprises 15 residues. The CDR3 here is CASSYTGTANYGQYF. The sequenced part of the CDR3 DNA is TGTGCCAGCAGTTACACCGGGACAGCTAACTATGGT.

This clone was seen at least ten times. The CDR3 is cut off 3 residues early in the read; its end comes from the germline J gene. The chain combines TRBV2 with TRBJ1-1, with D tentatively TRBD1 (5 bases). The germline V and J ends were trimmed by 2 bases and 4 bases, with 20 bases remaining between them. Germline CDR1 SNHLY, CDR2 FYNNEI. There are 17 residues in the CDR3. The CDR3 is CASSEPRQSPMSTEAFF. CDR3 DNA, as far as it was read: TGTGCCAGCAGTGAACCGAGACAGTCACCTATGAGCACTGAA.

At least ten counts were recorded for this clone. The read finishes 3 residues shy of the CDR3 end, and the germline J gene is used to complete it. The V call is TRBV5-1, the J call TRBJ2-6; tentative D call: TRBD1 (6 bases). The CDR3 spans 17 residues. Trimming removed 3 bases from V and 1 base from J, with 14 bases in between. Germline CDR1 and CDR2: SGHRS and YFSETQ. The CDR3 loop is CASSSGTWASGANVLTF. Incomplete CDR3 DNA: TGCGCCAGCAGCTCCGGGACATGGGCTTCTGGGGCCAACGTC. The full variable domain, in which reference TRBV5-1 and TRBJ2-6 provide the parts outside the CDR3, is KAGVTQTPRYLIKTRGQQVTLSCSPISGHRSVSWYQQTPGQGLQFLFEYFSETQRNKGNFPGRFSGRQFSNSRSEMNVSTLELGDSALYLCASSSGTWASGANVLTFGAGSRLTVL.

This clone showed up many times. Read sequence stops 3 residues before the CDR3 end, and the germline J gene provides the missing end. The chain has TRBV19 and TRBJ1-2; tentative D call: TRBD1 (6 bases). The CDR3 covers 14 residues. Germline V lookup: CDR1 LNHDA, CDR2 SQIVND (reference sequence). CDR3 DNA, as far as it was read: TGTGCCAGTAGTACAACCGGGACAAGGCAGGGC. This gives the protein CASSTTGTRQG. The complete CDR3 reads CASSTTGTRQGYTF.

Points on this clone: The read stops 3 residues short of the end of the CDR3; the missing end is completed from the germline J gene. The genes are TRBV19 and TRBJ1-1; 8 bases fit TRBD1. The CDR3 has 14 residues. CDR1 and CDR2 (germline): LNHDA, SQIVND (reference sequence). The V and J ends lost 4 bases and 4 bases, in that order; junction bases with no gene match: 5. The CDR3 DNA, read in part, is TGTGCCAGTAGTAGCAGGGGGCTGGGCACTGAA. It codes for CASSSRGLGTE. The CDR3 in its entirety is CASSSRGLGTEAFF.

This clone showed up many times. Read coverage stops 3 residues before the CDR3 terminus; the germline J gene supplies the remainder. The chain employs TRBV7-3 and TRBJ2-1, with 13 bases lining up with TRBD2. Trimming cost V 5 bases and J 8 bases; bases outside gene matches: 6. The CDR3 consists of 15 residues. Germline values: CDR1 SGHTA, CDR2 FQGTGA. CDR3 bases read: TGTGCCAGCAGCCAGGGACTAGCGGGACCCCATGAG. This translates into CASSQGLAGPHE. The CDR3 in full is CASSQGLAGPHEQFF.

This clone was seen repeatedly, ten times or more. Read coverage stops 3 residues before the CDR3 terminus; the germline J gene supplies the remainder. V is TRBV6-1 and J is TRBJ2-2, with no clear D. Germline CDR1 and CDR2: MNHNS and SASEGT. V was pared by 2 bases and J by 5 bases, with 12 bases between. The CDR3 runs 15 residues. The CDR3 DNA, read in part, is TGTGCCAGCAGTGAATTCAGGAAAACTACCGGGGAG. Its translation is CASSEFRKTTGE. The whole CDR3 is CASSEFRKTTGELFF.

This clone was seen a handful of times. The read falls 3 residues short of the CDR3 end, and the missing part is taken from the germline J gene. The chain joins TRBV23-1 to TRBJ1-5; 10 bases fit TRBD1. TRBV23-1 is designated an ORF whose function remains uncertain. CDR3 length equals 17 residues. The V segment lost 2 bases and the J segment 3 bases; nucleotides outside the gene matches: 7. The DNA read from the CDR3 is TGCGCCAGCAGTCAAATCGGTGGGACAGGGGACAATCAGCCC. Residues: CASSQIGGTGDNQP. The whole CDR3 sequence reads CASSQIGGTGDNQPQHF.

There are many counts of this clone. The CDR3 extends 3 residues past the end of the read, so its final part is completed from the germline J gene. The chain is built from TRBV7-8 and TRBJ2-6; 8 nucleotides align to TRBD2. From germline, CDR1 is SGHVS and CDR2 FQNEAQ. The CDR3 is made up of 18 amino acids. V shed 2 bases and J 4 bases; nucleotides not matched to a gene: 10. CDR3 bases read: TGTGCCAGCAGCTTACCGGGACTAGATTTCTCGGGGGCCAACGTC. It translates to CASSLPGLDFSGANV. The complete CDR3 protein is CASSLPGLDFSGANVLTF. Full variable domain (remainder filled in from reference TRBV7-8 and TRBJ2-6): GAGVSQSPRYKVAKRGQDVALRCDPISGHVSLFWYQQALGQGPEFLTYFQNEAQLDKSGLPSDRFFAERPEGSVSTLKIQRTQQEDSAVYLCASSLPGLDFSGANVLTFGAGSRLTVL.

This clone appeared many times. The DNA ends 3 residues before the CDR3 does, and the rest of the CDR3 is filled in from the germline J gene. The chain has TRBV29-1 and TRBJ2-4; D not resolved. CDR3 length: 14 amino acids. Germline V CDR1 and CDR2: SQVTM, ANQGSEA. Trimming cost V 4 bases and J 3 bases, with 13 bases left between them. The CDR3 reads CSVGSARNKNIQYF. The CDR3 DNA, read in part, is TGCAGCGTTGGAAGTGCCAGAAACAAAAACATT.

This clone was detected ten times or more. The CDR3 end falls 3 residues outside the read, so it is completed with the germline J gene. The chain links TRBV19 to TRBJ1-5, with a weak D call TRBD1 (6 bases). This CDR3 comprises 16 residues. Germline V gene lookup returns CDR1 LNHDA and CDR2 SQIVND (reference sequence). Trimming stripped 7 bases from V and 3 bases from J, with 19 bases between. The sequenced part of the CDR3 DNA is TGTGCCAGTATAGGAACGGGAAGGGGACACAATCAGCCC. Its translation: CASIGTGRGHNQP. The whole CDR3 sequence is CASIGTGRGHNQPQHF.